The 4 T cell receptor beta chains reported below all come from one sample, sequenced in a study of T cells in Graves' hyperthyroidism and ophthalmopathy. RNA transcripts yielded amplified TCR beta CDR3 regions. TCR CDR3 underwent first-round RT-PCR with the HTBI primer set. TCRdb re-analysed the multiplex PCR reads in MiXCR, keeping a single row per CDR3 protein. In the table there are 500,000 to 600,000 distinct CDR3 sequences, over 15% of which are singletons. The source material was blood. These receptors all come from a young woman with Graves' hyperthyroidism.

A few counts support this clonotype. The chain uses TRBV10-3 and TRBJ1-2; D call uncertain. CDR1 is ENHRY, CDR2 SYGVKD, per germline. This CDR3 comprises 13 residues. V dropped 6 bases and J dropped 7 bases, with 15 bases sitting between them. The CDR3 DNA sequence: TGTGCCATCAGCCCTGGACGGATACTTGGCTACACCTTC. Its translation is CAISPGRILGYTF.

The chain links TRBV6-1 to TRBJ2-1; 11 nucleotides agree with TRBD2. Unmatched junction bases numbered 9, after V lost 5 bases and J lost 9 bases. This CDR3 has 15 amino acids. Germline loops: CDR1 MNHNS, CDR2 SASEGT. The chain's CDR3 is CASSSLAGGPTEQFF. The DNA of the CDR3 is TGTGCCAGCAGTTCCTTAGCGGGAGGGCCGACTGAGCAGTTCTTC.

Comment on this clonotype: Germline and junction disagree at one end, which may indicate a read error. The chain is built from TRBV27 and TRBJ1-2; a possible D gene is TRBD1 (6 bases). Germline V gives CDR1 MNHEY, CDR2 SMNVEV (reference sequence). This CDR3 is built from 13 residues. Here the CDR3 DNA reads TGTGCCGGCAGGGGTACGGCCAACTATGGCTACACCTTC. Its translation is CAGRGTANYGYTF.

This CDR3 reads CASSLARGPSTDTQYF. The DNA of the CDR3 is TGCGCCAGCAGCCTAGCCAGGGGGCCAAGCACAGATACGCAGTATTTT. The V gene is TRBV4-3, the J gene TRBJ2-3, with 8 nucleotides matching TRBD1. J lost 0 bases, V lost 4 bases, and 6 bases had no gene match. The germline V gene encodes CDR1 LGHNA and CDR2 YSLEER. The CDR3 extends over 16 amino acids.